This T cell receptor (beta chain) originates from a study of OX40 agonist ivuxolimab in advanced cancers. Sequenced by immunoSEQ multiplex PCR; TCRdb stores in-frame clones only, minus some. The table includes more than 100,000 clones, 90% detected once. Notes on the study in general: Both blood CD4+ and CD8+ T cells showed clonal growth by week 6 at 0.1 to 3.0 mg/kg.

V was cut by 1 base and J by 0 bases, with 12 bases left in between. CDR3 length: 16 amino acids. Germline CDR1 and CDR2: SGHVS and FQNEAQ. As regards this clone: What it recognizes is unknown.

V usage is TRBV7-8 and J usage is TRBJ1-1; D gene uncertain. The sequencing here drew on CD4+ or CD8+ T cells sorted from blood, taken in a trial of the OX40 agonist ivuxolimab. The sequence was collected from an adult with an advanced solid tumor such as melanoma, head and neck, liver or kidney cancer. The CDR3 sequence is CASSLGTRMMNTEAFF. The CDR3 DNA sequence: TGTGCCAGCAGCTTAGGGACGAGAATGATGAACACTGAAGCTTTCTTT.